Included here is one TCR beta chain sequence, with context. The data were obtained in a study of T cells in Graves' hyperthyroidism and ophthalmopathy. Amplified regions were TCR beta CDR3 sequences from RNA transcripts. An initial round of RT-PCR targeting the TCR CDR3 relied on the HTBI primer set. TCRdb independently ran MiXCR on the multiplex PCR reads; one entry per CDR3 protein. The repertoire holds about 640,000 distinct CDR3 sequences, 14% seen once, with about 12% in the top ten. CDR1 and CDR2 (germline): MNHNS, SASEGT. Unmatched junction bases numbered 5, after V lost 3 bases and J lost 4 bases. The CDR3 totals 16 residues.

V is TRBV6-1 and J is TRBJ1-5, with 11 bases aligning to TRBD1. The sequence came from a woman aged 50 to 60 with Graves' ophthalmopathy. The sample comprised blood. CDR3 loop: CASSDGQGARNQPQHF. The CDR3 coding sequence is TGTGCCAGCAGTGACGGACAGGGGGCGCGAAATCAGCCCCAGCATTTT.